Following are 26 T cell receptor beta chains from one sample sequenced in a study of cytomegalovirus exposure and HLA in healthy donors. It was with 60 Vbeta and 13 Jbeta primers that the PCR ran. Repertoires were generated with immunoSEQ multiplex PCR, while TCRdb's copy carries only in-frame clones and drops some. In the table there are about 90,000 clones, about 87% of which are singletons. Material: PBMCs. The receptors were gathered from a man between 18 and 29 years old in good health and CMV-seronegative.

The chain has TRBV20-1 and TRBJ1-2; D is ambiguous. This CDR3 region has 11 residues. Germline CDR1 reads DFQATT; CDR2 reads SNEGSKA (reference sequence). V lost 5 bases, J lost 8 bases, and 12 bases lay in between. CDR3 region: CSAESVLGYTF. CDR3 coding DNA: TGCAGTGCTGAGTCGGTTCTAGGCTACACCTTC.

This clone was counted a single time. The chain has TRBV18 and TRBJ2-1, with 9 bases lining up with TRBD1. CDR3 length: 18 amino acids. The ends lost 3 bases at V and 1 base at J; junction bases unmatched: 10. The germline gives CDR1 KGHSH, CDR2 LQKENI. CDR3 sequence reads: CASSPLGTGRTSYNEQFF. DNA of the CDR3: TGTGCCAGCTCACCTTTGGGGACAGGGCGAACTTCCTACAATGAGCAGTTCTTC.

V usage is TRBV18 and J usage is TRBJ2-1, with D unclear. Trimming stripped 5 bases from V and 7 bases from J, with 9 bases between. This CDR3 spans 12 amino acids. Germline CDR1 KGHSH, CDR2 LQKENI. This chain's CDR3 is CASSNRVNEQFF. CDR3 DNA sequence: TGTGCCAGCTCAAACAGAGTTAATGAGCAGTTCTTC.

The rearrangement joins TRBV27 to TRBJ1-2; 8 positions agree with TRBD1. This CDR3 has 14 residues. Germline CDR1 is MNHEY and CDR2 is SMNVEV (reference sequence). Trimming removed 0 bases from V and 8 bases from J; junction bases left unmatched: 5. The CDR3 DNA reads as TGTGCCAGCAGTTTATCAGGGACAGGACAAGGCTACACCTTC. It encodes CASSLSGTGQGYTF.

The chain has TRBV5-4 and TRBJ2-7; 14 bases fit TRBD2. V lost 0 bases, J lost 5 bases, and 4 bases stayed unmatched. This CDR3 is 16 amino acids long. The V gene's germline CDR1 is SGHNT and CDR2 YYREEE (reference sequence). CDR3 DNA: TGTGCCAGCAGCTTGGGGACTAGCGGGAGGTTTGACGAGCAGTACTTC. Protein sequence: CASSLGTSGRFDEQYF.

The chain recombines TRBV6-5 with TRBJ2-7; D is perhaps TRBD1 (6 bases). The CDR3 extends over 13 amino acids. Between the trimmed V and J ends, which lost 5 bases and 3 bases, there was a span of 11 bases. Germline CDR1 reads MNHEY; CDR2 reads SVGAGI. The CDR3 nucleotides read TGTGCCAGCAGTCCACGGACAGTCTACGAGCAGTACTTC. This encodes CASSPRTVYEQYF.

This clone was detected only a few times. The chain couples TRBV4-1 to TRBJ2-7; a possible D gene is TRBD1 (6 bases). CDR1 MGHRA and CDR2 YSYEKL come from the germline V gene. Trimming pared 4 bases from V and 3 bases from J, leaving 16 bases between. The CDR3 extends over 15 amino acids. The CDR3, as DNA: TGCGCCAGCAGCCCCAGTACAGGGAGCCACTACGAGCAGTACTTC. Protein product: CASSPSTGSHYEQYF.

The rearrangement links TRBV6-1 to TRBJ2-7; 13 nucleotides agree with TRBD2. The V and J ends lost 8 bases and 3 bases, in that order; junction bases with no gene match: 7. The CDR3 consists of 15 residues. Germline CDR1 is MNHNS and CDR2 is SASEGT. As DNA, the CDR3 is TGTGCCAGCCGATCCGGGACTAGCGGGAACTACGAGCAGTACTTC. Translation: CASRSGTSGNYEQYF.

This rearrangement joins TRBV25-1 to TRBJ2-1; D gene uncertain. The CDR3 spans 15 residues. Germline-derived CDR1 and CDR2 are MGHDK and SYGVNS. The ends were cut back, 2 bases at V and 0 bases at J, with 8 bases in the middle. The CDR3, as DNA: TGTGCCAGCAGTGAACCTACGAGCTCCTACAATGAGCAGTTCTTC. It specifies CASSEPTSSYNEQFF.

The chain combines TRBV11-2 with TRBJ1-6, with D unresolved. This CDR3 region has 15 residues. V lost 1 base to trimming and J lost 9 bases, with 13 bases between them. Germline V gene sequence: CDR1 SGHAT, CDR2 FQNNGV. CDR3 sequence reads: CASSLVEVRLSPLHF. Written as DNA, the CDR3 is TGTGCCAGCAGCTTAGTCGAGGTTCGGCTTTCACCCCTCCACTTT.

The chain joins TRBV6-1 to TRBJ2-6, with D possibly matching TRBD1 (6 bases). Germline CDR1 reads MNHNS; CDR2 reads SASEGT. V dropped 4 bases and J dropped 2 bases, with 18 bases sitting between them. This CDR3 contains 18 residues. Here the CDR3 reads CASSADRYGTAGANVLTF. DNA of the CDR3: TGTGCCAGCAGTGCCGACAGGTACGGGACGGCTGGGGCCAACGTCCTGACTTTC.

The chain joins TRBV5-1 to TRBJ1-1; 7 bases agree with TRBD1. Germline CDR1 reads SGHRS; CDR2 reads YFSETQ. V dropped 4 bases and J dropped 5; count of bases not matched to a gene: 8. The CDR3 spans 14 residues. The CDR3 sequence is CASSPTLTGTEAFF. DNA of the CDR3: TGCGCCAGCAGCCCTACCCTGACAGGGACTGAAGCTTTCTTT.

CDR3 region: CASSLQSEMGAAFF. CDR3 bases: TGTGCCAGCAGCCTCCAATCCGAAATGGGGGCAGCTTTCTTT. The rearrangement joins TRBV6-5 to TRBJ1-1; a weak D match, TRBD1 (6 bases). Trimming stripped 6 bases from V and 10 bases from J, with 21 bases between. This CDR3 has 14 residues. Germline CDR1 is MNHEY and CDR2 is SVGAGI.

The CDR3 DNA follows: TGCGCCAGCAGCCAAGACAGGGTTTATGGCTACACCTTC. Translation: CASSQDRVYGYTF. V is TRBV4-3 and J is TRBJ1-2, with D maybe TRBD1 (5 bases). This CDR3 region has 13 residues. Germline loops: CDR1 LGHNA, CDR2 YSLEER. The germline V and J ends were trimmed by 0 bases and 5 bases, with 7 bases remaining between them.

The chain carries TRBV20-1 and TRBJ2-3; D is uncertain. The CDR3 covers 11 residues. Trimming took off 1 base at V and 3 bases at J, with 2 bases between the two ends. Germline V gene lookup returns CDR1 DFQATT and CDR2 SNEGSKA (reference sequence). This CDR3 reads CSARATDTQYF. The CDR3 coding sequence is TGCAGTGCTAGAGCAACAGATACGCAGTATTTT.

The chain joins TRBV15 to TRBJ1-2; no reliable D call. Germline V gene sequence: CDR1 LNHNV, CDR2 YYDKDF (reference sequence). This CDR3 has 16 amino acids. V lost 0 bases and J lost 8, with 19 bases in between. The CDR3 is CATSRDRRAPRGGYTF. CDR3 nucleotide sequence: TGTGCCACCAGCAGAGATCGTAGGGCCCCCCGGGGAGGCTACACCTTC.

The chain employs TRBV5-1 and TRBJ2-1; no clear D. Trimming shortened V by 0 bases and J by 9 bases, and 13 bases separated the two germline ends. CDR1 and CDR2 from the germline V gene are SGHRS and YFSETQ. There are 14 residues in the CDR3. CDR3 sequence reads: CASSLDTAPGEQFF. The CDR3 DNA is TGCGCCAGCAGCTTGGACACCGCCCCAGGTGAGCAGTTCTTC.

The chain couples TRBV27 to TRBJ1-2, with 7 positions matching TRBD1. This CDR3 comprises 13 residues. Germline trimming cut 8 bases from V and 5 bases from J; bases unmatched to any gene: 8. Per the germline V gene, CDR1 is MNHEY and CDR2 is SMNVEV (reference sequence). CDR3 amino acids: CASGAGGGYGYTF. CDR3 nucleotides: TGTGCCAGCGGGGCAGGGGGTGGGTATGGCTACACCTTC.

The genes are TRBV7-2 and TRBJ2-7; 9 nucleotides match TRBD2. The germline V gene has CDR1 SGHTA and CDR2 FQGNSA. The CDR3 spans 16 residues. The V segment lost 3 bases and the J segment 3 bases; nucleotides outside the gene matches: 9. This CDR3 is CASSFSPSGIYYEQYF. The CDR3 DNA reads TGTGCCAGCAGCTTTTCTCCTAGCGGGATATACTACGAGCAGTACTTC.

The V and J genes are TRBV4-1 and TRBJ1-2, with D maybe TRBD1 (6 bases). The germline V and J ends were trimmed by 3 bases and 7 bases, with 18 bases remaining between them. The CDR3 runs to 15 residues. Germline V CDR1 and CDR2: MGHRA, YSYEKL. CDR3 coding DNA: TGCGCCAGCAGCCACCTGACAGGAAAAGGACGTGGCTACACCTTC. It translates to CASSHLTGKGRGYTF.

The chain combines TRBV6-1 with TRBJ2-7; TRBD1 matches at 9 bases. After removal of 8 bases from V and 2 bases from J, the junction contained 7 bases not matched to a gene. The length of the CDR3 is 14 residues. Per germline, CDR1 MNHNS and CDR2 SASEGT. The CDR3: CASGQRTGAYEQYF. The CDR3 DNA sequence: TGTGCCAGCGGACAAAGGACAGGGGCCTACGAGCAGTACTTC.

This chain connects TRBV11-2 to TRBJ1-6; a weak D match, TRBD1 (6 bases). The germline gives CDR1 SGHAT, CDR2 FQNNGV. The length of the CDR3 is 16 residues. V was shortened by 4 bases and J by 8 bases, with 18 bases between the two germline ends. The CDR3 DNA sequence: TGTGCCAGCAGCTCTATCGGTAGGACAGCCTATTCACCCCTCCACTTT. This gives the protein CASSSIGRTAYSPLHF.

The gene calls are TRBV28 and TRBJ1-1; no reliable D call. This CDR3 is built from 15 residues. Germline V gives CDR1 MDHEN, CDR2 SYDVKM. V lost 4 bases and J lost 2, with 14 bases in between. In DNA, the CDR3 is TGTGCCAGCAGTTCAATCCACGCGGGTAACACTGAAGCTTTCTTT. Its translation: CASSSIHAGNTEAFF.

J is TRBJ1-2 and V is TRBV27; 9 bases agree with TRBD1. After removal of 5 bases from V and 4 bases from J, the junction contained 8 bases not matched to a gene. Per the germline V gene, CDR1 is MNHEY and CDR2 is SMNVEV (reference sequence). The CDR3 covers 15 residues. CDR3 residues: CASSVPGQGAYGYTF. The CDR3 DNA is TGTGCCAGCAGTGTACCGGGACAGGGAGCCTATGGCTACACCTTC.

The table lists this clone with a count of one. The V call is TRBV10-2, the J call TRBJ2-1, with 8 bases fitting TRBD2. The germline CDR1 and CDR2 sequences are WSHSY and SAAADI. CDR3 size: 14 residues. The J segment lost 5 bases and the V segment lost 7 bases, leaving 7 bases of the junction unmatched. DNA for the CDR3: TGCGCCAGCATGACCGCGGGAGGAGACAATGAGCAGTTCTTC. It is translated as CASMTAGGDNEQFF.

The CDR3 sequence is CASSLGLPPRYEQYF. The DNA of the CDR3 is TGCGCCAGCAGCCTTGGACTCCCGCCGAGATACGAGCAGTACTTC. This chain joins TRBV5-1 and TRBJ2-7; D perhaps matches TRBD2 (5 bases). Germline V CDR1 and CDR2: SGHRS, YFSETQ. The CDR3 totals 15 residues. Trimming shortened V by 4 bases and J by 4 bases, and 18 bases separated the two germline ends.